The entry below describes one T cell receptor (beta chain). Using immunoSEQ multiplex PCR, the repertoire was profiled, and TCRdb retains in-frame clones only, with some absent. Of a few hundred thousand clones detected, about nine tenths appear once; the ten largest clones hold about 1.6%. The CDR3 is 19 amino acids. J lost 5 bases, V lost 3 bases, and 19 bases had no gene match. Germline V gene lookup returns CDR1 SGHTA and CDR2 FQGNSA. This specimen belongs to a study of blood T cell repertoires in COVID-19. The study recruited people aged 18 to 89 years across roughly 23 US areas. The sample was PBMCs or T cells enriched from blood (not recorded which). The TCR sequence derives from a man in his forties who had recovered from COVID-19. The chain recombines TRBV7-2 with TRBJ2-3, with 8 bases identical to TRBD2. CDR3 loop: CASSLLPGLGGGGGDTQYF. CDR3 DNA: TGTGCCAGCAGCTTGTTACCGGGACTAGGAGGGGGTGGGGGAGATACGCAGTATTTT.